The 19 T cell receptor beta chains in this list originate from one sample, sequenced in a study of cytomegalovirus exposure and HLA in healthy donors. Use of 60 Vbeta and 13 Jbeta primers characterized the PCR. The repertoire was sequenced with immunoSEQ multiplex PCR; TCRdb's copy has only in-frame clones and lacks some. The listing contains some 76,000 clones. Sequencing used PBMCs. The receptors were gathered from a female donor in good health and CMV-seropositive.

The chain has TRBV7-2 and TRBJ2-1, with a weak D call TRBD1 (6 bases). The CDR3 has 14 amino acids. CDR1 is SGHTA, CDR2 FQGNSA, per germline. Deletions cut 4 bases from V and 8 bases from J, with 15 bases between. The CDR3 sequence: CASSYRQELDEQFF. CDR3 bases: TGTGCCAGCAGCTACCGACAGGAGTTGGATGAGCAGTTCTTC.

CDR3 sequence: CASSRELTANTEAFF. The CDR3 DNA is TGTGCCAGCTCCCGGGAGCTGACAGCGAACACTGAAGCTTTCTTT. The V call is TRBV18, the J call TRBJ1-1, with D possibly matching TRBD1 (5 bases). V was cut by 6 bases and J by 1 base, with 15 bases left in between. The CDR3 contains 15 residues. Germline loops: CDR1 KGHSH, CDR2 LQKENI.

The gene calls are TRBV4-1 and TRBJ2-3; the D gene is possibly TRBD2 (5 bases). With 0 bases removed from V and 3 bases from J, the gap between germline ends came to 13 bases. The CDR3 runs 16 residues. Germline assignment: CDR1 MGHRA and CDR2 YSYEKL. CDR3 DNA: TGCGCCAGCAGCCAAGATGTTGGGGAGTGGACAGATACGCAGTATTTT. Translation gives CASSQDVGEWTDTQYF.

The chain has TRBV29-1 and TRBJ2-5; D perhaps matches TRBD1 (6 bases). The CDR3 covers 14 residues. V dropped 6 bases and J dropped 2 bases, with 16 bases sitting between them. The germline gives CDR1 SQVTM, CDR2 ANQGSEA. CDR3 sequence reads: CSVAPRGLQETQYF. The CDR3 nucleotides read TGCAGCGTGGCGCCCAGGGGCTTGCAAGAGACCCAGTACTTC.

This chain links TRBV15 with TRBJ2-7, with 10 bases matching TRBD1. J lost 3 bases, V lost 3 bases, and 14 bases had no gene match. The CDR3 totals 18 residues. The germline V gene encodes CDR1 LNHNV and CDR2 YYDKDF (reference sequence). The CDR3 reads CATSSSLEAGQGIYEQYF. The CDR3 DNA follows: TGTGCCACCAGCAGTTCATTAGAGGCGGGACAGGGGATCTACGAGCAGTACTTC.

The chain joins TRBV2 to TRBJ1-1; D uncertain. V dropped 8 bases and J dropped 2 bases, with 9 bases sitting between them. The CDR3 is made up of 12 amino acids. From germline, CDR1 is SNHLY and CDR2 FYNNEI. The CDR3 region has the DNA TGTGCCAGCTTGGAGTTAAACACTGAAGCTTTCTTT. This gives the protein CASLELNTEAFF.

The V call is TRBV6-4, the J call TRBJ1-1, with D tentatively TRBD1 (6 bases). Germline values: CDR1 MRHNA, CDR2 SNTAGT. The CDR3 is 11 amino acids. Trimming removed 8 bases at V and 14 bases at J, with 18 bases between. CDR3 sequence reads: CASGFGGQTFF. Here the CDR3 DNA reads TGTGCCAGCGGGTTTGGGGGACAAACCTTCTTT.

J is TRBJ1-1 and V is TRBV19, with 7 nucleotides matching TRBD1. Germline lookup yields CDR1 LNHDA and CDR2 SQIVND (reference sequence). The junction had 4 bases not matched to a gene; V was cut back by 3 bases and J by 3 bases. The CDR3 has 14 amino acids. CDR3: CASSISQGDTEAFF. The CDR3 DNA reads TGTGCCAGTAGTATCAGCCAGGGGGACACTGAAGCTTTCTTT. The full variable domain, rest sourced from reference TRBV19 and TRBJ1-1, is DGGITQSPKYLFRKEGQNVTLSCEQNLNHDAMYWYRQDPGQGLRLIYYSQIVNDFQKGDIAEGYSVSREKKESFPLTVTSAQKNPTAFYLCASSISQGDTEAFFGQGTRLTVV.

The chain recombines TRBV2 with TRBJ2-1; 11 bases line up with TRBD2. CDR1 is SNHLY and CDR2 is FYNNEI in the germline V gene. V shed 9 bases, J shed 5 bases, and the junction held 6 bases outside the gene matches. This CDR3 region has 14 residues. This CDR3 is CARNLAGGNNEQFF. In DNA, the CDR3 is TGTGCCAGGAATTTAGCGGGGGGGAACAATGAGCAGTTCTTC. The full variable domain, in which reference TRBV2 and TRBJ2-1 provide the parts outside the CDR3, is EPEVTQTPSHQVTQMGQEVILRCVPISNHLYFYWYRQILGQKVEFLVSFYNNEISEKSEIFDDQFSVERPDGSNFTLKIRSTKLEDSAMYFCARNLAGGNNEQFFGPGTRLTVL.

CDR3 sequence: CASSPRVQGLNTEAFF. CDR3 DNA sequence: TGCGCCAGCAGCCCGCGTGTTCAGGGCCTGAACACTGAAGCTTTCTTT. The chain carries TRBV4-1 and TRBJ1-1; D is possibly TRBD1 (5 bases). V was cut by 4 bases and J by 0 bases, with 15 bases left in between. Germline V gene lookup returns CDR1 MGHRA and CDR2 YSYEKL. The CDR3 covers 16 residues.

The chain uses TRBV28 and TRBJ2-5; TRBD1 matches 8 bases. This CDR3 spans 13 amino acids. V lost 5 bases, J lost 9 bases, and 8 bases stayed unmatched. In germline, CDR1 is MDHEN, CDR2 SYDVKM. CDR3 sequence: CASSATGVRAQYF. Written as DNA, the CDR3 is TGTGCCAGCAGTGCGACAGGGGTTAGGGCCCAGTACTTC.

V is TRBV29-1 and J is TRBJ2-5; D may be TRBD2 (6 bases). CDR3 size: 12 residues. Germline CDR1 and CDR2: SQVTM and ANQGSEA. The V end lost 7 bases, the J end lost 4 bases, and 13 bases lay between the germline ends. The CDR3 DNA reads TGCAGCGAGAAGACTAGTTCAGAGACCCAGTACTTC. This encodes CSEKTSSETQYF.

V and J are TRBV15 and TRBJ1-5; TRBD1 matches at 11 bases. The CDR3 is 14 residues long. V was clipped by 6 bases and J by 5 bases; unmatched bases: 3. Per the germline V gene, CDR1 is LNHNV and CDR2 is YYDKDF (reference sequence). This CDR3 reads CATRKGQGDQPQHF. The CDR3, as DNA: TGTGCCACCAGGAAGGGACAGGGGGATCAGCCCCAGCATTTT.

V and J are TRBV7-2 and TRBJ2-7; 12 bases line up with TRBD1. Germline V gives CDR1 SGHTA, CDR2 FQGNSA. This CDR3 contains 14 residues. V was pared by 7 bases and J by 3 bases, with 4 bases of the junction left unmatched. Here the CDR3 DNA reads TGTGCCAGCACCTGGGACAGGGGGCTCTACGAGCAGTACTTC. Translating it yields CASTWDRGLYEQYF. The full variable domain, with the rest looked up from reference TRBV7-2 and TRBJ2-7, is GAGVSQSPSNKVTEKGKDVELRCDPISGHTALYWYRQSLGQGLEFLIYFQGNSAPDKSGLPSDRFSAERTGGSVSTLTIQRTQQEDSAVYLCASTWDRGLYEQYFGPGTRLTVT.

This chain connects TRBV2 to TRBJ1-1; the D is unclear. CDR1 is SNHLY, CDR2 FYNNEI, per germline. V was pared by 4 bases and J by 1 base, with 10 bases between. The CDR3 has 14 residues. CDR3 bases: TGTGCCAGCAGTGGGTCTTTGGCGAACACTGAAGCTTTCTTT. Its protein is CASSGSLANTEAFF. The whole variable domain, remainder taken from reference TRBV2 and TRBJ1-1, is EPEVTQTPSHQVTQMGQEVILRCVPISNHLYFYWYRQILGQKVEFLVSFYNNEISEKSEIFDDQFSVERPDGSNFTLKIRSTKLEDSAMYFCASSGSLANTEAFFGQGTRLTVV.

The chain is built from TRBV2 and TRBJ1-1; D is unclear. V lost 7 bases and J lost 7, with 13 bases in between. The length of the CDR3 is 12 residues. In germline, CDR1 is SNHLY, CDR2 FYNNEI. CDR3 DNA: TGTGCCAGCATTCAGATCGTCAGTGAAGCTTTCTTT. This translates into CASIQIVSEAFF.

Details on this clone: At one end, the junction sequence differs from germline, possibly due to a read error. In DNA, the CDR3 is TGTGCCAGCAGGGAATCTTGGACACCTGACACTGAAGCTTTCTTT. Its translation: CASRESWTPDTEAFF. The chain has TRBV25-1 and TRBJ1-1, with D perhaps matching TRBD1 (5 bases). The germline CDR1 and CDR2 sequences are MGHDK and SYGVNS. The CDR3 is 15 amino acids.

The rearrangement uses TRBV7-2 and TRBJ2-1; D call uncertain. This CDR3 comprises 15 residues. Germline V gene sequence: CDR1 SGHTA, CDR2 FQGNSA. Trimming pared 1 base from V and 4 bases from J, leaving 11 bases between. The CDR3 DNA follows: TGTGCCAGCAGCTTAGTGGAGCCCCCTTACAATGAGCAGTTCTTC. Translation gives CASSLVEPPYNEQFF.

This rearrangement joins TRBV29-1 to TRBJ1-1; D is uncertain. The CDR3 runs to 14 residues. V was clipped by 4 bases and J by 1 base, with 13 bases between them. CDR1 and CDR2 (germline): SQVTM, ANQGSEA. The CDR3 loop is CSVVVGVKNTEAFF. The CDR3 region has the DNA TGCAGCGTTGTGGTGGGAGTCAAGAACACTGAAGCTTTCTTT.